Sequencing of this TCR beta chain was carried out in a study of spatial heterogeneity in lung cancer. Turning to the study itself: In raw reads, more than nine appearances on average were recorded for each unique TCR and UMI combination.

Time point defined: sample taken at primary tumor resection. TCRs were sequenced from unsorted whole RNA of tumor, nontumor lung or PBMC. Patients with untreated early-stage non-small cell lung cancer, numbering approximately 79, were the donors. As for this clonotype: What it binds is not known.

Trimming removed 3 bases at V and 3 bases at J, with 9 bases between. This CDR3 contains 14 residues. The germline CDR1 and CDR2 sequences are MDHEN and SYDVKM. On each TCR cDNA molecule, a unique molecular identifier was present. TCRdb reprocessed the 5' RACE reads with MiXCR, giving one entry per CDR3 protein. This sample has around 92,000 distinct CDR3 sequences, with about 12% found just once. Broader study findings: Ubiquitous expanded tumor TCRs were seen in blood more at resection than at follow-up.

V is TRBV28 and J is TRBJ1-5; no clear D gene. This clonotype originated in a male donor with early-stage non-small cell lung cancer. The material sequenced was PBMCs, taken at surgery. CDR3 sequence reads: CASSLVQTNQPQHF. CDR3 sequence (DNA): TGTGCCAGCAGTTTGGTACAGACCAATCAGCCCCAGCATTTT.